A selection of T cell receptor beta chains follows, all from one sample in a study of CD8 T cells in ankylosing spondylitis. TCRdb itself ran the 5' RACE reads through MiXCR, one entry per CDR3 protein. The sample holds 120,000 or so distinct CDR3 sequences, roughly 13% seen once. The specimen was blood, either unsorted or a sorted T cell fraction (not recorded which). The receptors shown here come from a female donor with ankylosing spondylitis or in good health (not recorded which). CDR3s include the opening cysteine and the closing phenylalanine or tryptophan. The D gene is left open where the match is weak. Not every row has a clone size; where given, it reads once, few, many or a size class.

CASSLAGGADYGYTF,TGCGCCAGCAGCTTGGCGGGGGGCGCGGACTATGGCTACACCTTC,few,TRBV5-1,TRBJ1-2,NA
CSIYRTRETEAFF,TGCAGCATCTACAGAACCCGGGAGACTGAAGCTTTCTTT,many,TRBV29-1,TRBJ1-1,NA
CSARAHEQYF,TGCAGTGCTAGGGCCCACGAGCAGTACTTC,many,TRBV20-1,TRBJ2-7,NA
CASTVWGGSSYNEQFF,TGCGCCAGCACCGTCTGGGGCGGGAGCTCCTACAATGAGCAGTTCTTC,NA,TRBV4-1,TRBJ2-1,TRBD2
CASSSSRTSGRARFYEQYF,NA,NA,TRBV6-5,TRBJ2-7,NA
CASSELGPDTQYF,TGTGCCAGCAGCGAACTGGGTCCAGATACGCAGTATTTT,many,TRBV7-2,TRBJ2-3,NA
CASSPREGSSYNEQFF,TGTGCCAGCAGCCCGCGGGAGGGGAGCTCCTACAATGAGCAGTTCTTC,few,TRBV25-1,TRBJ2-1,TRBD2
CASSLTSGVRYF,TGTGCCAGCAGCTTGACTAGCGGCGTACGTTACTTC,NA,TRBV5-6,TRBJ2-7,TRBD2
CASSYPDYSYEQYF,TGTGCCAGCAGTTATCCGGACTATTCCTACGAGCAGTACTTC,many,TRBV6-2/TRBV6-3,TRBJ2-7,NA
CASSPGLAEYNEQFF,TGCGCCAGCAGCCCCGGACTAGCAGAATACAATGAGCAGTTCTTC,many,TRBV5-1,TRBJ2-1,TRBD2
CASSQMTGGYGYTF,TGTGCCAGCAGCCAGATGACGGGAGGCTATGGCTACACCTTC,NA,TRBV3-1,TRBJ1-2,NA